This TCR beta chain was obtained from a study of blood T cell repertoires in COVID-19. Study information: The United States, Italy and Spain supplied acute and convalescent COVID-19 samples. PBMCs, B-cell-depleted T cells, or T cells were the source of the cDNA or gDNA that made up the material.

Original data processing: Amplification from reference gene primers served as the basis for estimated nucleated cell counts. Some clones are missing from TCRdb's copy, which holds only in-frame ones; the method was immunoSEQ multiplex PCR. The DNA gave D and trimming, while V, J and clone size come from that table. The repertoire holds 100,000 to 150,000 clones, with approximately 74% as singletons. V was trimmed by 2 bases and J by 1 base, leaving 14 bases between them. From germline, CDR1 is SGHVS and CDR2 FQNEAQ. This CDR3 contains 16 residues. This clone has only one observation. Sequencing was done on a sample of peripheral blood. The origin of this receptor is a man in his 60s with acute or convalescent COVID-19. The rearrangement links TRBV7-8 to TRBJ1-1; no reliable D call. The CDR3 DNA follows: TGTGCCAGCAGCTTACTGGCCAACTCGGGGAACACTGAAGCTTTCTTT. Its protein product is CASSLLANSGNTEAFF.